This T cell receptor beta chain came from a study of blood T cell repertoires in COVID-19. Germline V CDR1 and CDR2: SGHTA, FQGTGA. Losses at the gene ends were 1 base for V and 5 bases for J; bases not matched to a gene: 7. This CDR3 is built from 16 residues. In the study's own analysis: Quantification of nucleated cells was approximated via reference gene primer amplification. TCRdb's table, derived via immunoSEQ multiplex PCR, lists solely in-frame clones and lacks some. The V and J calls and clone size are taken from that table; D and trimming were inferred from the DNA. Of approximately 230,000 clones listed, around four fifths were seen once; the top ten hold approximately 4%.

Input material: peripheral blood. This TCR was sampled from a woman in her thirties or forties with active or convalescent COVID-19. The chain has TRBV7-3 and TRBJ2-5; 10 bases are shared with TRBD2. CDR3 residues: CASSLNSGGARETQYF. DNA of the CDR3: TGTGCCAGCAGCTTAAACAGCGGGGGGGCCAGGGAGACCCAGTACTTC.